The rows below give T cell receptor beta chains drawn from one sample of a study of blood T cell repertoires in COVID-19. Assay used: immunoSEQ multiplex PCR; TCRdb lists only in-frame clones, some missing. The sample contains some 500,000 clones, roughly nine tenths of which appear only once. Sequencing was carried out using peripheral blood. Receptors originate from a woman aged 45-59 years with COVID-19, enrolled during active disease. Both conserved end residues are part of each CDR3. D genes are given only for firm matches. Expanded clones are given a class, and other clones once, few, many or no size at all.

clone size | D gene | J gene | V gene | CDR3 protein | CDR3 DNA
. | . | TRBJ2-3 | TRBV11-2 | CASSLRGSTDTQYF | TGTGCCAGCAGCTTAAGAGGTAGCACAGATACGCAGTATTTT
. | . | TRBJ1-2 | TRBV30 | CAWFGARGYTF | TGTGCCTGGTTTGGCGCCAGGGGCTACACCTTC
once | TRBD1 | TRBJ2-7 | TRBV2 | CASSHVRTGATYEQYF | TGTGCCAGCAGTCATGTAAGGACAGGGGCCACCTACGAGCAGTACTTC
. | . | TRBJ1-2 | TRBV6-4 | CASSEEGGLANYGYTF | TGTGCCAGCAGTGAAGAGGGCGGGCTAGCTAACTATGGCTACACCTTC
few | . | TRBJ1-1 | TRBV5-4 | CASSLGENTEAFF | TGTGCCAGCAGCTTAGGGGAGAACACTGAAGCTTTCTTT
. | . | TRBJ1-1 | TRBV27 | CASRDSISTEAFF | TGTGCCAGCAGGGACAGTATCAGCACTGAAGCTTTCTTT
once | . | TRBJ2-1 | TRBV3-1/TRBV3-2 | CASSQRLRGTTHNEQFF | TGTGCCAGCAGCCAAAGGTTGAGGGGGACTACCCACAATGAGCAGTTCTTC
. | . | TRBJ2-1 | TRBV12-3/TRBV12-4 | CASSSTGYNEQFF | TGTGCCAGCAGTTCGACAGGATACAATGAGCAGTTCTTC
. | TRBD1 | TRBJ2-6 | TRBV4-1 | CASSHGTGGRSGANVLTF | TGCGCCAGCAGCCATGGGACAGGGGGCCGCTCTGGGGCCAACGTCCTGACTTTC
once | . | TRBJ1-6 | TRBV30 | CAWSAARGRNNSPLHF | TGTGCCTGGAGTGCGGCTAGAGGGCGTAATAATTCACCCCTCCACTTT
once | TRBD2 | TRBJ2-1 | TRBV11-2 | CASSPRLAGNEQFF | TGTGCCAGCAGCCCCCGGCTAGCGGGGAACGAGCAGTTCTTC
. | TRBD1 | TRBJ2-7 | TRBV5-6 | CASSFDRAYEQYF | TGTGCCAGCAGCTTTGACAGGGCCTACGAGCAGTACTTC
. | TRBD1 | TRBJ1-4 | TRBV9 | CASSASGTGGEKLFF | TGTGCCAGCAGCGCCTCCGGGACAGGGGGGGAAAAACTGTTTTTT
. | TRBD1 | TRBJ1-2 | TRBV29-1 | CSVEAGGDPNYGYTF | TGCAGCGTTGAAGCAGGGGGCGACCCTAACTATGGCTACACCTTC
. | TRBD2 | TRBJ2-2 | TRBV5-4 | CASSPRSGGNTGELFF | TGTGCCAGCAGCCCGCGGAGCGGGGGGAACACCGGGGAGCTGTTTTTT